A single sample gave rise to the 2 T cell receptor beta chains below, sequenced in a study of CD8 T cells in Susac syndrome (dated 2019 in TCRdb). Library creation used the immunoSEQ multiplex PCR assay. RNA was extracted using the RNeasy kit, and roughly 0.5 to 1 ug of the RNA was reverse transcribed with random hexamers. Starting from the raw public reads, TCRdb applied fastp trimming at Q25, assembled clones with MiXCR and retained in-frame beta chains. Each record represents a unique CDR3 protein, reported with the most common genes and DNA among its rows. For this sample the table gives some 180,000 distinct CDR3 sequences, of which around 90% were detected only once. The ten top clones hold 0.087% of the sample. Sequenced: CD4+ T cells from PBMCs. These receptors were taken from a human donor with Susac syndrome.

This clonotype was seen a few times. This chain uses TRBV29-1 with TRBJ1-1; TRBD1 agrees at 8 bases. CDR3 length: 15 amino acids. Germline loops: CDR1 SQVTM, CDR2 ANQGSEA. Unmatched junction bases numbered 10, after V lost 6 bases and J lost 1 base. This chain's CDR3 is CSVQRDRRTNTEAFF. CDR3 in DNA: TGCAGCGTCCAAAGGGACAGGCGGACGAACACTGAAGCTTTCTTT.

The V gene is TRBV28, the J gene TRBJ2-4, with 7 nucleotides matching TRBD1. The CDR3 length is 14 residues. Germline CDR1 MDHEN, CDR2 SYDVKM. After removal of 4 bases from V and 8 bases from J, the junction contained 8 bases not matched to a gene. The CDR3 nucleotides are TGTGCCAGCAGTTCGACAGGGAATGAGGACATTCAGTACTTC. Translating it yields CASSSTGNEDIQYF.